This TCR beta chain was documented in a study of OX40 agonist ivuxolimab in advanced cancers. Looking at the study overall: Intravenous ivuxolimab at 0.01 to 10 mg/kg was given to patients every 2 weeks. The group had a mean age of 60 years, ranged from about 20 to 80, and was approximately 81% male.

General study results and limits: On average, CD8+ T cells showed a greater number of expanded clones than CD4+. Both blood CD4+ and CD8+ T cells showed clonal growth by week 6 at 0.1 to 3.0 mg/kg.

As concerns this clone: Its antigen is still unknown.

Here immunoSEQ multiplex PCR was the method, and the copy in TCRdb shows in-frame clones only, minus some. The data hold about 71,000 clones, with 94% observed a single time. The germline CDR1 and CDR2 sequences are MNHNS and SASEGT. V was shortened by 2 bases and J by 7 bases, with 9 bases between the two germline ends. The CDR3 runs 13 residues. The V and J genes are TRBV6-1 and TRBJ2-1; a weak D match, TRBD1 (5 bases). This TCR was recovered from an adult with an advanced solid tumor such as melanoma, head and neck, liver or kidney cancer. The specimen comprised CD4+ or CD8+ T cells sorted from blood, sampled in a trial of the OX40 agonist ivuxolimab. This CDR3 is CASSELRVNEQFF. DNA for the CDR3: TGTGCCAGCAGTGAACTCAGGGTTAATGAGCAGTTCTTC.